One and the same sample provided the 29 T cell receptor beta chains below, sequenced in a study of blood T cell repertoires in COVID-19. Clones were sequenced by immunoSEQ multiplex PCR, and TCRdb holds only the in-frame ones, with some missing. The sample carries tens of thousands of clones, roughly 80% recorded once. Specimen: peripheral blood. The source is an elderly woman with acute or convalescent COVID-19.

In the case of this clone: The junction departs from germline at one end; a sequencing error may be responsible. This chain joins TRBV4-1 and TRBJ2-1, with D tentatively TRBD1 (6 bases). This CDR3 region has 13 residues. Germline V gene data show CDR1 as MGHRA and CDR2 as YSYEKL. CDR3 sequence: CASSQEFQGSILF. DNA for the CDR3: TGCGCCAGCAGCCAAGAATTCCAGGGGAGTATACTCTTC.

The chain's CDR3 is CASSQGRNTGNTIYF. In DNA, the CDR3 is TGTGCCAGCAGCCAAGGGAGGAATACTGGAAACACCATATATTTT. The V call is TRBV3-1 (or the pseudogene TRBV3-2), the J call TRBJ1-3, with D hard to call. Trimming cost V 1 base and J 2 bases, with 9 bases left between them. This CDR3 has 15 amino acids. Germline assignment: CDR1 LGHDT and CDR2 YNNKEL (reference sequence).

The chain has TRBV19 and TRBJ2-7, with a possible D match to TRBD1 (5 bases). The V end lost 5 bases, the J end lost 6 bases, and 17 bases lay between the germline ends. Germline lookup yields CDR1 LNHDA and CDR2 SQIVND (reference sequence). The CDR3 covers 14 residues. CDR3: CASSDRRMDFEQYF. The CDR3 nucleotides read TGTGCCAGTAGTGACAGACGCATGGATTTCGAGCAGTACTTC.

A word on this clone: This sample includes further DNA sequences coding for the same CDR3. The rearrangement joins TRBV30 to TRBJ1-5, with D tentatively TRBD1 (6 bases). This CDR3 is built from 14 residues. Trimming left V 0 bases short and J 6 bases short, with 12 bases between. Germline lookup yields CDR1 GTSNPN and CDR2 SVGIG (reference sequence). CDR3 sequence: CAWSVQGSGQPQHF. The CDR3 DNA is TGTGCCTGGAGTGTTCAGGGGAGCGGTCAGCCCCAGCATTTT.

V and J are TRBV19 and TRBJ1-2; no reliable D call. Germline CDR1 and CDR2: LNHDA and SQIVND (reference sequence). CDR3 length equals 15 residues. Trimming stripped 5 bases from V and 0 bases from J, with 13 bases between. CDR3 sequence: CASSPEGFTNYGYTF. CDR3 bases: TGTGCCAGTAGTCCCGAGGGTTTTACTAACTATGGCTACACCTTC.

The chain recombines TRBV9 with TRBJ2-2; 9 bases are a match to TRBD2. The CDR3 totals 15 residues. V lost 4 bases to trimming and J lost 6 bases; unmatched junction nucleotides: 7. The V gene's germline CDR1 is SGDLS and CDR2 YYNGEE. CDR3 DNA sequence: TGTGCCAGCAGCCGGCGTAGCGGGGGCTCCGGGGAGCTGTTTTTT. Its translation: CASSRRSGGSGELFF. The full variable domain, its missing parts supplied by reference TRBV9 and TRBJ2-2, is DSGVTQTPKHLITATGQRVTLRCSPRSGDLSVYWYQQSLDQGLQFLIQYYNGEERAKGNILERFSAQQFPDLHSELNLSSLELGDSALYFCASSRRSGGSGELFFGEGSRLTVL.

This clone was counted a few times. The CDR3 DNA reads TGTGCCAGCAGCAAAGATACCCGGACAGGCCGCAATCAGCCCCAGCATTTT. Amino acid sequence: CASSKDTRTGRNQPQHF. The rearrangement joins TRBV21-1 to TRBJ1-5; the table's D call, TRBD1, has no DNA check behind it. TRBV21-1 is termed a pseudogene. The CDR3 is 17 residues long.

This clone was seen only once. V usage is TRBV6-5 and J usage is TRBJ2-7; D remains unclear. V shed 0 bases and J shed 0 bases, with 9 bases lying between them. The CDR3 is 15 residues long. The germline V gene has CDR1 MNHEY and CDR2 SVGAGI. The CDR3 sequence is CASSYSALGSYEQYF. The CDR3 nucleotides are TGTGCCAGCAGTTACTCGGCGCTAGGCTCCTACGAGCAGTACTTC.

The chain uses TRBV6-2 or TRBV6-3 and TRBJ2-6; 8 positions match TRBD1. Per the germline V gene, CDR1 is MNHEY and CDR2 is SVGEGT. CDR3 length equals 18 residues. J was trimmed by 0 bases and V by 0 bases; bases with no gene match: 4. The CDR3 region has the DNA TGTGCCAGCAGTTACTCAGGACAGGGATCCTCTGGGGCCAACGTCCTGACTTTC. Residues: CASSYSGQGSSGANVLTF.

The chain links TRBV23-1 to TRBJ2-4, with 8 bases aligning to TRBD1. TRBV23-1 is reported as an ORF; its role is uncertain. The CDR3 is made up of 20 amino acids. With 3 bases clipped from V and 0 bases from J, the junction kept 16 bases outside the gene matches. CDR3 sequence (DNA): TGCGCCAGCAGTCACCACCGGGACAGGCATTTCTATAGAGCCAAAAACATTCAGTACTTC. Its translation is CASSHHRDRHFYRAKNIQYF.

By share of the sample, this clone is large. The V and J genes are TRBV5-8 and TRBJ2-1; the D gene is possibly TRBD2 (6 bases). CDR1 is SGHTS, CDR2 YDEGEE, per germline. V was pared by 5 bases and J by 8 bases, with 17 bases between. The CDR3 loop spans 14 amino acids. CDR3 in amino acids: CASSGLEGGDEQFF. The CDR3 bases are TGTGCCAGCAGTGGATTGGAGGGTGGCGATGAGCAGTTCTTC. The whole variable domain, remainder taken from reference TRBV5-8 and TRBJ2-1, is EAGVTQSPTHLIKTRGQQATLRCSPISGHTSVYWYQQALGLGLQFLLWYDEGEERNRGNFPPRFSGRQFPNYSSELNVNALELEDSALYLCASSGLEGGDEQFFGPGTRLTVL.

This clone was found a few times. The chain links TRBV6-2 or TRBV6-3 to TRBJ2-1; no reliable D call. With 10 bases removed from V and 1 base from J, the gap between germline ends came to 11 bases. The CDR3 is 13 residues long. Germline loops: CDR1 MNHEY, CDR2 SVGEGT. CDR3 DNA: TGTGCCAACAGCAGAGATTCCTACAATGAGCAGTTCTTC. This sequence encodes CANSRDSYNEQFF.

This chain uses TRBV19 with TRBJ2-2, with 9 positions matching TRBD2. Germline V lookup: CDR1 LNHDA, CDR2 SQIVND (reference sequence). This CDR3 contains 15 residues. The V and J ends lost 10 bases and 5 bases, in that order; junction bases with no gene match: 11. CDR3 amino acids: CATLKAGGATGELFF. DNA of the CDR3: TGTGCCACCCTCAAGGCGGGGGGGGCGACCGGGGAGCTGTTTTTT.

This clone was found once. V and J are TRBV20-1 and TRBJ2-7; D uncertain. Trimming shortened V by 2 bases and J by 4 bases, and 6 bases separated the two germline ends. The CDR3 is 11 residues long. Germline CDR1 and CDR2: DFQATT and SNEGSKA (reference sequence). The CDR3 DNA reads as TGCAGTGCTAGACAGGAATACGAGCAGTACTTC. Translated: CSARQEYEQYF.

The chain combines TRBV2 with TRBJ1-1; 7 nucleotides align to TRBD1. Germline CDR1 and CDR2: SNHLY and FYNNEI. The CDR3 totals 13 residues. V shed 10 bases and J 8 bases; nucleotides not matched to a gene: 13. DNA of the CDR3: TGTGCCACCAACAGGGGCGCGGTTGTGGAAGCTTTCTTT. Its protein product is CATNRGAVVEAFF.

The chain carries TRBV6-5 and TRBJ2-3, with D unresolved. Trimming took off 6 bases at V and 6 bases at J, with 7 bases between the two ends. This CDR3 region has 11 residues. Germline V gives CDR1 MNHEY, CDR2 SVGAGI. The CDR3 here is CASRIRDTQYF. The CDR3, as DNA: TGTGCCAGCAGGATCCGGGATACGCAGTATTTT.

This clone has just a few counts. The rearrangement uses TRBV28 and TRBJ1-5; D remains unclear. CDR3 length: 14 residues. V was shortened by 2 bases and J by 7 bases, with 12 bases between the two germline ends. Per germline, CDR1 MDHEN and CDR2 SYDVKM. CDR3: CASSLVTAPQPQHF. In nucleotides, the CDR3 is TGTGCCAGCAGTTTAGTGACTGCTCCCCAGCCCCAGCATTTT.

This clone has more than one count but fewer than ten. The chain recombines TRBV19 with TRBJ2-5, with 15 bases that match TRBD2. J lost 7 bases, V lost 3 bases, and 15 bases had no gene match. The CDR3 consists of 19 residues. Germline assignment: CDR1 LNHDA and CDR2 SQIVND (reference sequence). In DNA, the CDR3 is TGTGCCAGTAGTATGATCCCCGGGACTAGCGGGGGGCTTCTAGGGACCCAGTACTTC. It is translated as CASSMIPGTSGGLLGTQYF.

This clone was seen only once. This chain uses TRBV6-5 with TRBJ2-7, with D possibly TRBD2 on 6 matching bases. In germline, CDR1 is MNHEY, CDR2 SVGAGI. This CDR3 spans 15 amino acids. Trimming stripped 2 bases from V and 5 bases from J, with 16 bases between. Here the CDR3 reads CASSYRLGGLDEQYF. Here the CDR3 DNA reads TGTGCCAGCAGTTACCGGCTCGGAGGGTTAGACGAGCAGTACTTC.

The sample holds one count of this clone. The rearrangement links TRBV30 to TRBJ1-2; 10 bases are a match to TRBD1. The germline V gene has CDR1 GTSNPN and CDR2 SVGIG (reference sequence). The CDR3 consists of 13 residues. Trimming removed 3 bases from V and 4 bases from J; junction bases left unmatched: 2. The CDR3 region is CAWRTGGTYGYTF. The CDR3 DNA reads as TGTGCCTGGAGGACAGGGGGCACCTATGGCTACACCTTC.

This sequence joins TRBV6-5 and TRBJ2-1; 7 nucleotides align to TRBD2. The CDR3 runs 14 residues. Germline CDR1 is MNHEY and CDR2 is SVGAGI. The V gene end was trimmed by 7 bases and the J gene end by 7 bases; junction bases not matched to a gene: 10. The CDR3 here is CASIAVGGKNEQFF. The CDR3, as DNA: TGTGCCAGCATCGCGGTCGGGGGGAAGAATGAGCAGTTCTTC.

The chain links TRBV2 to TRBJ2-1; 9 nucleotides align to TRBD2. With V trimmed by 7 bases and J by 1 base, 2 bases remained unmatched. This CDR3 is built from 14 residues. The germline CDR1 and CDR2 sequences are SNHLY and FYNNEI. CDR3: CASIAGVSYNEQFF. The CDR3 coding sequence is TGTGCCAGCATAGCGGGGGTGTCCTACAATGAGCAGTTCTTC.

J is TRBJ2-7 and V is TRBV28, with 8 bases identical to TRBD1. In germline, CDR1 is MDHEN, CDR2 SYDVKM. The CDR3 sequence is 14 residues long. V lost 3 bases to trimming and J lost 9 bases; unmatched junction nucleotides: 10. CDR3 protein: CASSFLGQGGVQYF. CDR3 nucleotide sequence: TGTGCCAGCAGTTTCCTCGGACAGGGCGGGGTGCAGTACTTC.

The chain carries TRBV6-5 and TRBJ2-3, with unresolved D. The CDR3 totals 11 residues. The V end was cut by 6 bases, the J end by 11 bases, with 12 bases between. Germline V gene sequence: CDR1 MNHEY, CDR2 SVGAGI. CDR3 sequence reads: CASRGEVGQYF. In DNA form, the CDR3 reads TGTGCCAGCAGAGGAGAGGTGGGGCAGTATTTT.

The V call is TRBV19, the J call TRBJ1-5, with TRBD1 identical over 7 bases. This CDR3 has 14 residues. Germline loops: CDR1 LNHDA, CDR2 SQIVND (reference sequence). The ends lost 5 bases at V and 6 bases at J; junction bases unmatched: 7. The CDR3 is CASSLTGTRQPQHF. Written as DNA, the CDR3 is TGTGCCAGTAGTTTGACAGGGACCCGTCAGCCCCAGCATTTT.

The genes are TRBV9 and TRBJ2-2, with TRBD2 matching 7 bases. The germline gives CDR1 SGDLS, CDR2 YYNGEE. CDR3 length equals 16 residues. V was clipped by 4 bases and J by 1 base; unmatched bases: 7. CDR3 residues: CASSFGEGRNTGELFF. CDR3 DNA: TGTGCCAGCAGCTTTGGGGAGGGGCGGAACACCGGGGAGCTGTTTTTT.

This clone was seen a single time. This chain links TRBV5-1 with TRBJ2-3; 7 positions agree with TRBD2. The CDR3 sequence is 15 residues long. V was pared by 3 bases and J by 4 bases, with 8 bases of the junction left unmatched. Germline V lookup: CDR1 SGHRS, CDR2 YFSETQ. The chain's CDR3 is CASSSGTMGADTQYF. The CDR3 DNA reads TGCGCCAGCAGCTCCGGGACTATGGGTGCAGATACGCAGTATTTT.

This sequence joins TRBV7-9 and TRBJ2-3; D is perhaps TRBD2 (7 bases). The ends were cut back, 3 bases at V and 4 bases at J, with 11 bases in the middle. The CDR3 sequence is 14 residues long. CDR1 SEHNR and CDR2 FQNEAQ come from the germline V gene (reference sequence). The CDR3 coding sequence is TGTGCCAGCAGCTTTGGGGGGGCGGCAGATACGCAGTATTTT. Translated, it gives CASSFGGAADTQYF.

The rearrangement links TRBV6-5 to TRBJ1-2; 8 nucleotides line up with TRBD1. The CDR3 has 15 amino acids. Trimming removed 8 bases from V and 3 bases from J; junction bases left unmatched: 11. Germline V CDR1 and CDR2: MNHEY, SVGAGI. CDR3 residues: CASPVEDRVDYGYTF. In DNA form, the CDR3 reads TGTGCCAGCCCCGTTGAGGACAGGGTTGACTATGGCTACACCTTC.